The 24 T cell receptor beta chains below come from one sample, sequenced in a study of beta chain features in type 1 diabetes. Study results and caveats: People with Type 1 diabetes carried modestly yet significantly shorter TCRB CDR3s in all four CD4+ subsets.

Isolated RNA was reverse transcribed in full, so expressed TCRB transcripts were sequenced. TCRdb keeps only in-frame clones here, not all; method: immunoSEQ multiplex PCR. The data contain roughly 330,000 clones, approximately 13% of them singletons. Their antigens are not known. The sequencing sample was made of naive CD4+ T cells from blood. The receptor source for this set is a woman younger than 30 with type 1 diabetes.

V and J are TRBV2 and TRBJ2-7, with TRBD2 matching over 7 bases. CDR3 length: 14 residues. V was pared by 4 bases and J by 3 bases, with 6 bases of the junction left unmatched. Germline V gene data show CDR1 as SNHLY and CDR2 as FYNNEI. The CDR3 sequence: CASSGSSGIYEQYF. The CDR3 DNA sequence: TGTGCCAGCAGTGGATCCAGCGGGATCTACGAGCAGTACTTC.

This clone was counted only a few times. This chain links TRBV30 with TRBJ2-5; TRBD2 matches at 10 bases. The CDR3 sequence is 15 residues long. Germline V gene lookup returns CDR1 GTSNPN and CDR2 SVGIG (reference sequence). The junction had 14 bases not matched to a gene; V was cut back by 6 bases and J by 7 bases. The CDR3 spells CACTRLAGARGTQYF. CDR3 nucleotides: TGTGCCTGTACTCGGCTAGCGGGAGCTAGGGGGACCCAGTACTTC.

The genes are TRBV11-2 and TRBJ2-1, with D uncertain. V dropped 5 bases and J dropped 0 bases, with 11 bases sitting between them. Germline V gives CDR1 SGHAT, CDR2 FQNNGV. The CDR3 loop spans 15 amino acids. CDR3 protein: CASSTAPASYNEQFF. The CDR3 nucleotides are TGTGCCAGCAGCACAGCTCCCGCCTCCTACAATGAGCAGTTCTTC.

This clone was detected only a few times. CDR3 in DNA: TGTGCCAGCTCACCAGGGAGCGGGAGGGGACCAGATACGCAGTATTTT. Translating it yields CASSPGSGRGPDTQYF. This chain links TRBV18 with TRBJ2-3; 10 positions agree with TRBD2. J lost 4 bases, V lost 2 bases, and 6 bases had no gene match. This CDR3 has 16 amino acids. Germline V gene data show CDR1 as KGHSH and CDR2 as LQKENI.

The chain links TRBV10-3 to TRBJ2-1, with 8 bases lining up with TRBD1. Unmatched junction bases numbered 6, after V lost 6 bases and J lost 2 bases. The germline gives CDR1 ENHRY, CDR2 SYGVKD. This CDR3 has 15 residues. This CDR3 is CAISIPGQAYNEQFF. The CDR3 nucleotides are TGTGCCATCAGCATACCGGGACAGGCCTACAATGAGCAGTTCTTC.

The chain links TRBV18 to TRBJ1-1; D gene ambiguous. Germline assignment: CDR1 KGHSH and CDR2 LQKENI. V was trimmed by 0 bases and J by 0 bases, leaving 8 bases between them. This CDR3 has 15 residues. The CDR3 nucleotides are TGTGCCAGCTCACCACCCAGAGACTTGAACACTGAAGCTTTCTTT. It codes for CASSPPRDLNTEAFF. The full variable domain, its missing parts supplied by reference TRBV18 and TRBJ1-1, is NAGVMQNPRHLVRRRGQEARLRCSPMKGHSHVYWYRQLPEEGLKFMVYLQKENIIDESGMPKERFSAEFPKEGPSILRIQQVVRGDSAAYFCASSPPRDLNTEAFFGQGTRLTVV.

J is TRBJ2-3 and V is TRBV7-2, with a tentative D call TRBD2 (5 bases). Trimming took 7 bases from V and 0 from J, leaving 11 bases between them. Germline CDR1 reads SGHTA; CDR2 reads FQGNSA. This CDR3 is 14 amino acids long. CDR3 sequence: CASTTEVSTDTQYF. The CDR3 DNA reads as TGTGCCAGCACCACGGAGGTCAGCACAGATACGCAGTATTTT. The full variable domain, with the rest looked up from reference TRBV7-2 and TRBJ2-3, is GAGVSQSPSNKVTEKGKDVELRCDPISGHTALYWYRQSLGQGLEFLIYFQGNSAPDKSGLPSDRFSAERTGGSVSTLTIQRTQQEDSAVYLCASTTEVSTDTQYFGPGTRLTVL.

The DNA for the CDR3 is TGTGCCAGCAGTTCCACCTCCCGGGTACCCAATCAGCCCCAGCATTTT. This encodes CASSSTSRVPNQPQHF. V gene TRBV6-5 combines with J gene TRBJ1-5; D ambiguous. The germline V gene encodes CDR1 MNHEY and CDR2 SVGAGI. The CDR3 extends over 16 amino acids. V lost 4 bases to trimming and J lost 3 bases, with 16 bases between them.

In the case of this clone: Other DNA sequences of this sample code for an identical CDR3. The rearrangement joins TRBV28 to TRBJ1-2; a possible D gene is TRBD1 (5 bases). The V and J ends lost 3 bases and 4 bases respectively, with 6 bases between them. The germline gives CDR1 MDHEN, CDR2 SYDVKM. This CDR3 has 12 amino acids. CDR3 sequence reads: CASSLQGYGYTF. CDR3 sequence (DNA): TGTGCCAGCAGTTTGCAGGGCTATGGCTACACCTTC.

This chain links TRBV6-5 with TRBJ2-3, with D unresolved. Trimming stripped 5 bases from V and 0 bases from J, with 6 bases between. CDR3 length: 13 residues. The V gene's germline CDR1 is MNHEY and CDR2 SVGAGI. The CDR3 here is CASSATSTDTQYF. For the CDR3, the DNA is TGTGCCAGCAGTGCAACTAGCACAGATACGCAGTATTTT.

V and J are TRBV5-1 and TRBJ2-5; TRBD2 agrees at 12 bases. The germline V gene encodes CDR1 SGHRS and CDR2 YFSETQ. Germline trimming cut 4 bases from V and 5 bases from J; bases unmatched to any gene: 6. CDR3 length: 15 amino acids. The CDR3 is CASSQLAGGVETQYF. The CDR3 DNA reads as TGCGCCAGCAGCCAACTAGCGGGAGGTGTGGAGACCCAGTACTTC.

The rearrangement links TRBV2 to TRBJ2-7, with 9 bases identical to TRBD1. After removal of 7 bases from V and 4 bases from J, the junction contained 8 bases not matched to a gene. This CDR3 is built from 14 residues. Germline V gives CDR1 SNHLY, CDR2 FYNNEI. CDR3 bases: TGTGCCAGCATTAAGGGACAGGGAAAGTACGAGCAGTACTTC. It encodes CASIKGQGKYEQYF. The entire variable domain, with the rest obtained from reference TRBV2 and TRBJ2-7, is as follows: EPEVTQTPSHQVTQMGQEVILRCVPISNHLYFYWYRQILGQKVEFLVSFYNNEISEKSEIFDDQFSVERPDGSNFTLKIRSTKLEDSAMYFCASIKGQGKYEQYFGPGTRLTVT.

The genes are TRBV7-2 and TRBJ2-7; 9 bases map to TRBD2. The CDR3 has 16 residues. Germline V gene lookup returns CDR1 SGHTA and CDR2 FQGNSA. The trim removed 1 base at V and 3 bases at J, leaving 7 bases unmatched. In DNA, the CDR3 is TGTGCCAGCAGCTTAGTTGCGGGAGGGCGGTACTACGAGCAGTACTTC. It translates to CASSLVAGGRYYEQYF.

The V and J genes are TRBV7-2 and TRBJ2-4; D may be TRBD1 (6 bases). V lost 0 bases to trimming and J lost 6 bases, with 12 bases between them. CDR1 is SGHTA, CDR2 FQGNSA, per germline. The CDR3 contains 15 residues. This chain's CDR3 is CASSLAESRGNIQYF. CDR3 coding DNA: TGTGCCAGCAGCTTAGCGGAGAGCAGGGGAAACATTCAGTACTTC.

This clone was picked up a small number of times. In DNA, the CDR3 is TGTGCCAGCAGTCCGAGAGGGGGCCAGCTAGCCAAAAACATTCAGTACTTC. Protein product: CASSPRGGQLAKNIQYF. The V call is TRBV2, the J call TRBJ2-4; 7 nucleotides align to TRBD1. Germline CDR1 SNHLY, CDR2 FYNNEI. The CDR3 contains 17 residues. Losses at the gene ends were 5 bases for V and 0 bases for J; bases not matched to a gene: 10.

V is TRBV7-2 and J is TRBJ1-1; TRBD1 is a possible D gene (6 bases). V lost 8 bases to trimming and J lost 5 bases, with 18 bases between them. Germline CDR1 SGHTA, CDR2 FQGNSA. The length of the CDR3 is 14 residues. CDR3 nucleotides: TGTGCCAGCGCCGACGGCCAGGGGTCAACTGAAGCTTTCTTT. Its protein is CASADGQGSTEAFF. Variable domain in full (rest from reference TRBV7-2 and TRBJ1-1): GAGVSQSPSNKVTEKGKDVELRCDPISGHTALYWYRQSLGQGLEFLIYFQGNSAPDKSGLPSDRFSAERTGGSVSTLTIQRTQQEDSAVYLCASADGQGSTEAFFGQGTRLTVV.

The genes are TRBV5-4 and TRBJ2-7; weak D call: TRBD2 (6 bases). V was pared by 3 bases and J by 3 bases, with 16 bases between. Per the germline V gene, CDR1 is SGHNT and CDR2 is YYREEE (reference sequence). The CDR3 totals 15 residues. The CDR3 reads CASSSLGLPIYEQYV. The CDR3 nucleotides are TGTGCCAGCAGCTCCCTGGGACTCCCAATCTACGAGCAGTACGTC.

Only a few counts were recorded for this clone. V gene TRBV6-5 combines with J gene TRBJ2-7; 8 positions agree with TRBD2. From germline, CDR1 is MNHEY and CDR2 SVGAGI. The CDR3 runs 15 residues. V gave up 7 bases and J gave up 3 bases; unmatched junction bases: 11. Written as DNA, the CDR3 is TGTGCCAGCACGCCGTTGATAGCGGGAAGCTACGAGCAGTACGTC. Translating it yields CASTPLIAGSYEQYV.

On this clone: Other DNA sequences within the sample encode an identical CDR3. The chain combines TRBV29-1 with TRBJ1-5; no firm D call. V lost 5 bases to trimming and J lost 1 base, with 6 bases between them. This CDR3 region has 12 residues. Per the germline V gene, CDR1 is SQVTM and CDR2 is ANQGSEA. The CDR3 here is CSVSGSNQPQHF. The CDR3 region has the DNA TGCAGCGTTTCCGGGAGCAATCAGCCCCAGCATTTT.

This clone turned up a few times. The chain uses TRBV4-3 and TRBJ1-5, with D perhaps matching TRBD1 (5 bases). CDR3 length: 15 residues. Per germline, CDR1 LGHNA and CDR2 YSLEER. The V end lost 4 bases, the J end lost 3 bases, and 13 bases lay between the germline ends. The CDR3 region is CASSLRGGINQPQHF. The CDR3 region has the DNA TGCGCCAGCAGCCTTCGGGGGGGAATCAATCAGCCCCAGCATTTT.

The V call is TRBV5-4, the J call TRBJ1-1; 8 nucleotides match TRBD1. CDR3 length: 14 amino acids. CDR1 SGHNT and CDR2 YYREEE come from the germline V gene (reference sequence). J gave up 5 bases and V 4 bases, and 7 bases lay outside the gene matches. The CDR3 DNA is TGTGCCAGCAGCCTTGACAGGGGTGGAACTGAAGCTTTCTTT. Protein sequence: CASSLDRGGTEAFF.

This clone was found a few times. CDR3 DNA sequence: TGTGCCTGGAGTCGGGAGGGGGGTAGGCGCAATCAGCCCCAGCATTTT. This gives the protein CAWSREGGRRNQPQHF. V usage is TRBV30 and J usage is TRBJ1-5, with D perhaps TRBD1 (6 bases). CDR1 and CDR2 from the germline V gene are GTSNPN and SVGIG (reference sequence). V was clipped by 2 bases and J by 2 bases, with 16 bases between them. The CDR3 contains 16 residues.

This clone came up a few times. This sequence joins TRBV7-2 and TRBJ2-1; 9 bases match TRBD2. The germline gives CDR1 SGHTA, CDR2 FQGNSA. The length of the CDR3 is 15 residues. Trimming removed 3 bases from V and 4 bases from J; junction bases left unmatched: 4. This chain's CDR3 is CASSFLAGTYNEQFF. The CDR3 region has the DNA TGTGCCAGCAGCTTTCTAGCGGGGACTTACAATGAGCAGTTCTTC.

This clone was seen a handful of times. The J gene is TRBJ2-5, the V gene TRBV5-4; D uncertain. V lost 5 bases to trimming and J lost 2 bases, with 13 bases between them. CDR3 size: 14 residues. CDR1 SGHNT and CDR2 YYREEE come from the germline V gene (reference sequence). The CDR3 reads CASSTPKTQETQYF. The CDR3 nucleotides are TGTGCCAGCAGTACCCCCAAGACTCAAGAGACCCAGTACTTC.